This T cell receptor beta chain was sequenced for a study of shared T cell receptors in the human thymus. Data came from immunoSEQ multiplex PCR; TCRdb stores just in-frame clones and leaves some out. The table includes some 760,000 clones, over 75% detected once. CDR1 and CDR2 (germline): SEHNR, FQNEAQ (reference sequence). The CDR3 contains 16 residues. V lost 1 base to trimming and J lost 5 bases; unmatched junction nucleotides: 9. This sample was shared with a second study, whose subject was human thymus T cells.

Material: thymocytes. This clonotype was sampled from a girl under three years old with a congenital heart defect. The V and J genes are TRBV7-9 and TRBJ1-1; 8 nucleotides match TRBD1. CDR3: CASSLGGLTGGTEAFF. CDR3 DNA sequence: TGTGCCAGCAGCTTAGGCGGCCTCACAGGGGGTACTGAAGCTTTCTTT.